The 29 T cell receptor beta chains listed next were all sequenced from one sample in a study of siplizumab effects on memory and regulatory T cells. TCRdb keeps only in-frame clones here, not all; method: immunoSEQ multiplex PCR. The table has some 100,000 clones, just over 90% seen once. Sequenced: non-Treg CD4+ T cells sorted from blood. Every receptor here comes from a human donor in good health.

V is TRBV20-1 and J is TRBJ2-7, with a tentative D call TRBD1 (5 bases). V dropped 5 bases and J dropped 5 bases, with 7 bases sitting between them. CDR1 is DFQATT and CDR2 is SNEGSKA in the germline V gene (reference sequence). The CDR3 runs 10 residues. CDR3 protein: CSAGADEQYF. The CDR3 nucleotides are TGCAGTGCTGGGGCCGACGAGCAGTACTTC.

The chain joins TRBV6-5 to TRBJ2-7; D possibly corresponds to TRBD1 (6 bases). This CDR3 is 14 amino acids long. Germline V gene sequence: CDR1 MNHEY, CDR2 SVGAGI. The germline V and J ends were trimmed by 2 bases and 2 bases, with 10 bases remaining between them. The CDR3 bases are TGTGCCAGCAGTTACAGGGACACGACCTACGAGCAGTACTTC. Its translation is CASSYRDTTYEQYF.

The rearrangement uses TRBV6-1 and TRBJ1-1; unclear D gene. The V gene's germline CDR1 is MNHNS and CDR2 SASEGT. Trimming cost V 6 bases and J 8 bases, with 7 bases left between them. This CDR3 spans 10 amino acids. CDR3 region: CASRSGEAFF. The DNA for the CDR3 is TGTGCCAGCAGAAGCGGGGAAGCTTTCTTT.

V gene TRBV9 combines with J gene TRBJ2-5; a weak D match, TRBD2 (5 bases). The V end lost 5 bases, the J end lost 1 base, and 9 bases lay between the germline ends. This CDR3 comprises 13 residues. In germline, CDR1 is SGDLS, CDR2 YYNGEE. This chain's CDR3 is CASRKSGQETQYF. The CDR3, as DNA: TGTGCCAGCAGAAAAAGCGGCCAAGAGACCCAGTACTTC.

Here the CDR3 reads CSVISGLANNEQFF. DNA of the CDR3: TGCAGCGTCATTAGCGGTCTCGCCAACAATGAGCAGTTCTTC. The rearrangement links TRBV29-1 to TRBJ2-1, with a tentative D call TRBD2 (6 bases). Germline lookup yields CDR1 SQVTM and CDR2 ANQGSEA. The CDR3 loop spans 14 amino acids. V lost 6 bases, J lost 5 bases, and 17 bases lay in between.

This chain connects TRBV2 to TRBJ2-1, with a weak D call TRBD2 (6 bases). Germline V lookup: CDR1 SNHLY, CDR2 FYNNEI. CDR3 length: 15 residues. V gave up 5 bases and J gave up 0 bases, with 11 bases separating them. The CDR3 spells CASSSSGTSYNEQFF. CDR3 sequence (DNA): TGTGCCAGCAGTAGTAGCGGTACCTCCTACAATGAGCAGTTCTTC. The full variable domain, rest sourced from reference TRBV2 and TRBJ2-1, is EPEVTQTPSHQVTQMGQEVILRCVPISNHLYFYWYRQILGQKVEFLVSFYNNEISEKSEIFDDQFSVERPDGSNFTLKIRSTKLEDSAMYFCASSSSGTSYNEQFFGPGTRLTVL.

This clone was picked up one time. V gene TRBV18 combines with J gene TRBJ2-3, with 13 bases fitting TRBD2. The germline gives CDR1 KGHSH, CDR2 LQKENI. The junction had 5 bases not matched to a gene; V was cut back by 6 bases and J by 5 bases. The CDR3 is 15 residues long. The CDR3 is CASSRTSGGRDTQYF. Written as DNA, the CDR3 is TGTGCCAGCTCGAGGACTAGCGGGGGACGAGATACGCAGTATTTT.

The V gene is TRBV7-3, the J gene TRBJ2-6; no reliable D call. Germline V gene sequence: CDR1 SGHTA, CDR2 FQGTGA. V was pared by 7 bases and J by 2 bases, with 12 bases between. This CDR3 is built from 15 residues. CDR3: CASTYLPTGANVLTF. The CDR3 nucleotides are TGTGCCAGCACCTATCTCCCCACTGGGGCCAACGTCCTGACTTTC.

This clone was recorded only once. The chain employs TRBV7-7 and TRBJ1-4; TRBD1 matches at 7 bases. J lost 5 bases, V lost 4 bases, and 4 bases had no gene match. The CDR3 contains 14 residues. Germline assignment: CDR1 SSHAT and CDR2 FNYEAQ (reference sequence). The CDR3 DNA reads TGTGCCAGCAGCTCCACAGGGGCGAATGAAAAACTGTTTTTT. Translation: CASSSTGANEKLFF.

This clone was recorded only once. The DNA of the CDR3 is TGTGCCAGCAGTAAAACAGGGGCCCTTAACACTGAAGCTTTCTTT. Translation: CASSKTGALNTEAFF. V usage is TRBV28 and J usage is TRBJ1-1, with TRBD1 identical over 7 bases. The J segment lost 2 bases and the V segment lost 5 bases, leaving 8 bases of the junction unmatched. In germline, CDR1 is MDHEN, CDR2 SYDVKM. This CDR3 comprises 15 residues. Full variable domain (outside the CDR3, taken from reference TRBV28 and TRBJ1-1): DVKVTQSSRYLVKRTGEKVFLECVQDMDHENMFWYRQDPGLGLRLIYFSYDVKMKEKGDIPEGYSVSREKKERFSLILESASTNQTSMYLCASSKTGALNTEAFFGQGTRLTVV.

This chain joins TRBV19 and TRBJ1-5; weak D call: TRBD1 (5 bases). This CDR3 region has 13 residues. V gave up 4 bases and J gave up 5 bases, with 9 bases separating them. In germline, CDR1 is LNHDA, CDR2 SQIVND (reference sequence). CDR3 loop: CASSTQAYQPQHF. The CDR3 region has the DNA TGTGCCAGTAGTACACAGGCGTATCAGCCCCAGCATTTT.

The J gene is TRBJ1-2, the V gene TRBV19; D gene uncertain. The CDR3 totals 13 residues. Germline V lookup: CDR1 LNHDA, CDR2 SQIVND (reference sequence). V was shortened by 6 bases and J by 4 bases, with 12 bases between the two germline ends. CDR3 nucleotide sequence: TGTGCCAGTAGCGAGACTGACTCCTATGGCTACACCTTC. This gives the protein CASSETDSYGYTF.

This chain joins TRBV5-1 and TRBJ2-1; D might be TRBD2 (6 bases). This CDR3 is 15 amino acids long. CDR1 is SGHRS, CDR2 YFSETQ, per germline. V lost 2 bases and J 7 bases, leaving 16 bases between the germline ends. For the CDR3, the DNA is TGCGCCAGCAGCTTATCGGTAGCCCGGGGGAATGAGCAGTTCTTC. This translates into CASSLSVARGNEQFF.

The chain employs TRBV5-4 and TRBJ2-3; maybe TRBD2 (7 bases). The CDR3 has 15 residues. Trimming removed 7 bases at V and 2 bases at J, with 17 bases between. Germline V gene data show CDR1 as SGHNT and CDR2 as YYREEE (reference sequence). Written as DNA, the CDR3 is TGTGCCAGCCTCGAGGCGGGGGCGAACACAGATACGCAGTATTTT. Translating gives CASLEAGANTDTQYF.

V is TRBV10-2 and J is TRBJ1-1, with 8 bases lining up with TRBD1. Germline V lookup: CDR1 WSHSY, CDR2 SAAADI. CDR3 length: 15 amino acids. J was trimmed by 3 bases and V by 2 bases; bases with no gene match: 5. This CDR3 reads CASSEIADRDTEAFF. CDR3 nucleotides: TGCGCCAGCAGTGAGATAGCGGACAGGGACACTGAAGCTTTCTTT.

The chain couples TRBV30 to TRBJ2-3; TRBD1 might be the D (6 bases). V shed 4 bases and J shed 1 base, with 18 bases lying between them. CDR3 length: 16 amino acids. Looked up from germline, CDR1 is GTSNPN and CDR2 is SVGIG (reference sequence). DNA for the CDR3: TGTGCCTGGACCCAAATACAGGGTTTGGGCACAGATACGCAGTATTTT. Translated: CAWTQIQGLGTDTQYF.

In its sample, this clone was seen once. The V call is TRBV25-1, the J call TRBJ2-7, with 9 nucleotides matching TRBD2. V was clipped by 5 bases and J by 2 bases; unmatched bases: 7. CDR1 is MGHDK and CDR2 is SYGVNS in the germline V gene. The CDR3 consists of 15 residues. The CDR3 region is CASSQRGVYTYEQYF. As DNA, the CDR3 is TGTGCCAGCAGTCAGCGGGGGGTCTATACCTACGAGCAGTACTTC.

This clone showed up just once. J is TRBJ1-2 and V is TRBV5-4; the D gene is possibly TRBD1 (5 bases). CDR1 SGHNT and CDR2 YYREEE come from the germline V gene (reference sequence). The CDR3 contains 13 residues. Trimming left V 0 bases short and J 6 bases short, with 9 bases between. The CDR3 bases are TGTGCCAGCAGCTTGGGTTGGGGGGATGGCTACACCTTC. Translating it yields CASSLGWGDGYTF.

The V call is TRBV5-1, the J call TRBJ2-5; possible D gene TRBD2, 6 bases. Germline CDR1 SGHRS, CDR2 YFSETQ. CDR3 length: 16 amino acids. With 0 bases removed from V and 4 bases from J, the gap between germline ends came to 16 bases. The CDR3 region has the DNA TGCGCCAGCAGCTTGGCCACCGGCGGGGTTGGAGAGACCCAGTACTTC. Protein: CASSLATGGVGETQYF.

V is TRBV21-1 and J is TRBJ2-2. TRBV21-1 is a listed pseudogene. The CDR3 is 17 residues long. The CDR3 bases are TGTGCCAGCAGCAAAAGTCTCGGGCGGAGGAACACCGGGGAGCTGTTTTTT. Protein sequence: CASSKSLGRRNTGELFF.

The chain couples TRBV4-3 to TRBJ1-2, with 10 bases lining up with TRBD1. The CDR3 has 15 amino acids. The germline V gene encodes CDR1 LGHNA and CDR2 YSLEER. V shed 0 bases and J 7 bases; nucleotides not matched to a gene: 5. The CDR3 here is CASSQDSGQGGGYTF. The CDR3, as DNA: TGCGCCAGCAGCCAAGACTCTGGACAGGGGGGTGGCTACACCTTC.

The gene calls are TRBV7-6 and TRBJ2-2; D perhaps matches TRBD2 (6 bases). Looked up from germline, CDR1 is SGHVS and CDR2 is FNYEAQ. Trimming cost V 5 bases and J 2 bases, with 12 bases left between them. This CDR3 is built from 15 residues. CDR3 in DNA: TGTGCCAGCAGCGTCGGGACTTCAAACACCGGGGAGCTGTTTTTT. It codes for CASSVGTSNTGELFF.

This chain joins TRBV6-5 and TRBJ1-1; TRBD1 is a possible D gene (5 bases). Trimming cost V 8 bases and J 2 bases, with 12 bases left between them. The V gene's germline CDR1 is MNHEY and CDR2 SVGAGI. This CDR3 spans 13 amino acids. The CDR3 nucleotides are TGTGCCAGCCTGGGGGAGGGAAACACTGAAGCTTTCTTT. It is translated as CASLGEGNTEAFF.

V usage is TRBV2 and J usage is TRBJ2-1; TRBD2 might be the D (6 bases). The CDR3 has 11 amino acids. Trimming removed 7 bases at V and 10 bases at J, with 11 bases between. CDR1 SNHLY and CDR2 FYNNEI come from the germline V gene. The CDR3 DNA reads as TGTGCCAGCACCCGGGACTCGGAGCAGTTCTTC. Residues: CASTRDSEQFF.

The chain has TRBV6-5 and TRBJ1-1, with D possibly matching TRBD1 (5 bases). Germline V gene sequence: CDR1 MNHEY, CDR2 SVGAGI. The length of the CDR3 is 13 residues. Between the trimmed V and J ends, which lost 8 bases and 0 bases, there was a span of 10 bases. DNA of the CDR3: TGTGCCAGCCGACAGATCCTGAACACTGAAGCTTTCTTT. Encoded protein: CASRQILNTEAFF.

The V gene is TRBV7-3, the J gene TRBJ1-2; 8 nucleotides agree with TRBD1. This CDR3 contains 14 residues. Losses at the gene ends were 4 bases for V and 5 bases for J; bases not matched to a gene: 6. Germline V CDR1 and CDR2: SGHTA, FQGTGA. CDR3 protein: CASSSDRDTYGYTF. In nucleotides, the CDR3 is TGTGCCAGCAGCTCGGACAGGGATACGTATGGCTACACCTTC.

The rearrangement links TRBV5-6 to TRBJ1-5, with TRBD1 identical over 9 bases. After removal of 2 bases from V and 6 bases from J, the junction contained 9 bases not matched to a gene. Germline V lookup: CDR1 SGHDT, CDR2 YYEEEE. The CDR3 has 16 amino acids. The DNA of the CDR3 is TGTGCCAGCAGCTTTGGGGACAGGGCTGCTGGTCAGCCCCAGCATTTT. This sequence encodes CASSFGDRAAGQPQHF.

This chain links TRBV7-9 with TRBJ1-5, with 11 bases matching TRBD1. This CDR3 contains 17 residues. Per the germline V gene, CDR1 is SEHNR and CDR2 is FQNEAQ (reference sequence). The trim removed 7 bases at V and 3 bases at J, leaving 11 bases unmatched. CDR3: CASTNWMGQGDNQPQHF. CDR3 bases: TGTGCCAGCACCAATTGGATGGGACAGGGGGACAATCAGCCCCAGCATTTT. Together with reference TRBV7-9 and TRBJ1-5, the CDR3 gives the full variable domain: DTGVSQNPRHKITKRGQNVTFRCDPISEHNRLYWYRQTLGQGPEFLTYFQNEAQLEKSRLLSDRFSAERPKGSFSTLEIQRTEQGDSAMYLCASTNWMGQGDNQPQHFGDGTRLSIL.

This chain connects TRBV5-1 to TRBJ1-6; D is undetermined. This CDR3 spans 14 amino acids. The germline gives CDR1 SGHRS, CDR2 YFSETQ. Trimming pared 0 bases from V and 7 bases from J, leaving 8 bases between. CDR3 sequence (DNA): TGCGCCAGCAGCTTGGTCGCGGAGAATTCACCCCTCCACTTT. Translated, it gives CASSLVAENSPLHF.